One and the same sample provided the 15 T cell receptor beta chains below, sequenced in a study of blood T cell repertoires in COVID-19 (TCRdb year 2020). Library construction relied on the immunoSEQ multiplex PCR assay. TCRdb took over this immuneACCESS table, retaining in-frame rearrangements with V and J assigned. Such tables are incomplete; in checked studies, under half of the missing clones stem from an unresolved V gene, and the remainder is unexplained. The sample records 100,000 to 130,000 clones, around nine tenths of which are singletons. The ten largest account for over 1% of the sample. The sequenced sample was peripheral blood. These receptors originate from a woman in her twenties or thirties with acute or convalescent COVID-19.

J is TRBJ1-5 and V is TRBV7-8; 8 bases match TRBD1. Germline assignment: CDR1 SGHVS and CDR2 FQNEAQ. V dropped 1 base and J dropped 1; count of bases not matched to a gene: 3. The CDR3 length is 16 residues. The CDR3 loop is CASSLDWTGSNQPQHF. CDR3 bases: TGTGCCAGCAGCTTAGACTGGACAGGGAGCAATCAGCCCCAGCATTTT.

This clone showed up just once. The rearrangement links TRBV19 to TRBJ2-5, with 13 bases lining up with TRBD2. The trim removed 5 bases at V and 13 bases at J, leaving 7 bases unmatched. CDR3 length: 13 residues. Germline V gene lookup returns CDR1 LNHDA and CDR2 SQIVND (reference sequence). The DNA of the CDR3 is TGTGCCAGTAGTCTCGGACTAGCGGGAGTACCGTACTTC. It yields the protein CASSLGLAGVPYF.

This chain links TRBV9 with TRBJ2-2; maybe TRBD1 (6 bases). The germline V gene has CDR1 SGDLS and CDR2 YYNGEE. V dropped 4 bases and J dropped 2 bases, with 12 bases sitting between them. The CDR3 runs 15 residues. DNA for the CDR3: TGTGCCAGCAGCCCCCAGGGGTCCAACACCGGGGAGCTGTTTTTT. This gives the protein CASSPQGSNTGELFF.

A note on this clone: A junction end diverges from the germline sequence, so it may reflect a read error. The chain employs TRBV5-1 and TRBJ2-3; tentative D call: TRBD2 (6 bases). The CDR3 is made up of 15 amino acids. Per germline, CDR1 SGHRS and CDR2 YFSETQ. CDR3 in DNA: TGCGCCAGCAGTTTGGACACTAGCACCACAGATACGCAGTATTTT. Its translation is CASSLDTSTTDTQYF.

The V gene is TRBV7-9, the J gene TRBJ2-2; D may be TRBD1 (6 bases). V was clipped by 5 bases and J by 7 bases, with 26 bases between them. This CDR3 region has 18 residues. In germline, CDR1 is SEHNR, CDR2 FQNEAQ (reference sequence). The CDR3: CASSGQVGGSDGYGELFF. In DNA, the CDR3 is TGTGCCAGCAGCGGTCAAGTAGGGGGTAGCGACGGCTACGGGGAGCTGTTTTTT.

J is TRBJ1-3 and V is TRBV18; unclear D gene. The germline V and J ends were trimmed by 3 bases and 5 bases, with 14 bases remaining between them. Germline V gene data show CDR1 as KGHSH and CDR2 as LQKENI. CDR3 length: 15 amino acids. The chain's CDR3 is CASSPTAGNRNTIYF. In nucleotides, the CDR3 is TGTGCCAGCTCACCTACTGCAGGAAATCGAAACACCATATATTTT. Supplemented by reference TRBV18 and TRBJ1-3, the full variable domain reads NAGVMQNPRHLVRRRGQEARLRCSPMKGHSHVYWYRQLPEEGLKFMVYLQKENIIDESGMPKERFSAEFPKEGPSILRIQQVVRGDSAAYFCASSPTAGNRNTIYFGEGSWLTVV.

This chain connects TRBV24-1 to TRBJ1-2; D remains unclear. This CDR3 region has 14 residues. Trimming cost V 5 bases and J 3 bases, with 12 bases left between them. Germline V gives CDR1 KGHDR, CDR2 SFDVKD. The CDR3 nucleotides read TGTGCCACCAGTGGGCAGGCCCCGCACTATGGCTACACCTTC. Encoded protein: CATSGQAPHYGYTF.

The rearrangement uses TRBV6-2 or TRBV6-3 and TRBJ2-5, with a weak D call TRBD1 (5 bases). There are 13 residues in the CDR3. Germline-derived CDR1 and CDR2 are MNHEY and SVGEGT. V was pared by 4 bases and J by 0 bases, with 6 bases between. In DNA form, the CDR3 reads TGTGCCAGCAGTTGGACAAACCAAGAGACCCAGTACTTC. This translates into CASSWTNQETQYF.

V usage is TRBV28 and J usage is TRBJ2-1; 8 nucleotides line up with TRBD2. The CDR3 extends over 15 amino acids. V lost 4 bases to trimming and J lost 7 bases; unmatched junction nucleotides: 9. CDR1 MDHEN and CDR2 SYDVKM come from the germline V gene. CDR3: CASSYALADWNEQFF. The CDR3 DNA reads as TGTGCCAGCAGTTATGCACTAGCGGACTGGAATGAGCAGTTCTTC.

This sequence joins TRBV9 and TRBJ2-7, with D possibly being TRBD2 (5 bases). Germline lookup yields CDR1 SGDLS and CDR2 YYNGEE. Trimming removed 8 bases from V and 5 bases from J, with 20 bases in between. This CDR3 is 14 amino acids long. The CDR3 spells CASGSGMAGHEQYF. In DNA, the CDR3 is TGTGCCAGTGGGTCCGGGATGGCCGGGCACGAGCAGTACTTC.

The chain carries TRBV3-1 (or the pseudogene TRBV3-2) and TRBJ1-2, with D possibly TRBD1 on 5 matching bases. Germline CDR1 LGHDT, CDR2 YNNKEL (reference sequence). CDR3 length: 15 residues. The germline V and J ends were trimmed by 6 bases and 0 bases, with 14 bases remaining between them. The CDR3 loop is CASRGLVRANYGYTF. DNA of the CDR3: TGTGCCAGCAGGGGGCTAGTTAGAGCTAACTATGGCTACACCTTC.

The rearrangement uses TRBV5-1 and TRBJ2-3; maybe TRBD2 (6 bases). Germline values: CDR1 SGHRS, CDR2 YFSETQ. This CDR3 comprises 16 residues. Trimming removed 3 bases at V and 6 bases at J, with 20 bases between. The CDR3 region is CASSWRASQRVDTQYF. CDR3 nucleotide sequence: TGCGCCAGCAGCTGGAGGGCTAGCCAAAGGGTCGATACGCAGTATTTT. Supplemented by reference TRBV5-1 and TRBJ2-3, the full variable domain reads KAGVTQTPRYLIKTRGQQVTLSCSPISGHRSVSWYQQTPGQGLQFLFEYFSETQRNKGNFPGRFSGRQFSNSRSEMNVSTLELGDSALYLCASSWRASQRVDTQYFGPGTRLTVL.

The chain recombines TRBV4-3 with TRBJ2-2; D is unclear. Between the trimmed V and J ends, which lost 4 bases and 8 bases, there was a span of 14 bases. Per germline, CDR1 LGHNA and CDR2 YSLEER. The CDR3 extends over 14 amino acids. The CDR3, as DNA: TGCGCCAGCAGCCGACACCTCGTCGTGGGGGAGCTGTTTTTT. It encodes CASSRHLVVGELFF.

This rearrangement joins TRBV10-2 to TRBJ2-2; TRBD1 matches 7 bases. Germline trimming cut 6 bases from V and 6 bases from J; bases unmatched to any gene: 4. The CDR3 is 13 residues long. Germline V lookup: CDR1 WSHSY, CDR2 SAAADI. In DNA, the CDR3 is TGCGCCAGCAGGGATGACAGGGCCGGGGAGCTGTTTTTT. Encoded protein: CASRDDRAGELFF.

This clone was counted once. The V call is TRBV6-2 or TRBV6-3, the J call TRBJ2-7; TRBD1 aligns across 7 bases. Germline CDR1 and CDR2: MNHEY and SVGEGT. The V gene end was trimmed by 2 bases and the J gene end by 2 bases; junction bases not matched to a gene: 3. This CDR3 has 14 amino acids. This chain's CDR3 is CASSYVTGTYEQYF. The CDR3 DNA reads as TGTGCCAGCAGTTACGTGACAGGGACCTACGAGCAGTACTTC.